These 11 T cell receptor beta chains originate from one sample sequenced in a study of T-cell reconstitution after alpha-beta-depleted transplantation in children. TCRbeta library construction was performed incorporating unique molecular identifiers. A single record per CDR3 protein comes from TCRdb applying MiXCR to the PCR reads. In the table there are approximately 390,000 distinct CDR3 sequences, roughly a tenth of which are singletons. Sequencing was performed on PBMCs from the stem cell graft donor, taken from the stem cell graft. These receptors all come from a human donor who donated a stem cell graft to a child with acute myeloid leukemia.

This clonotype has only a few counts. The CDR3 DNA follows: TGTGCCAGCAGTTTCTCACAGAGCTCCTATAATTCACCCCTCCACTTT. It yields the protein CASSFSQSSYNSPLHF. The chain has TRBV12-3 or TRBV12-4 and TRBJ1-6, with D unresolved. Deletions cut 3 bases from V and 0 bases from J, with 9 bases between. This CDR3 region has 16 residues.

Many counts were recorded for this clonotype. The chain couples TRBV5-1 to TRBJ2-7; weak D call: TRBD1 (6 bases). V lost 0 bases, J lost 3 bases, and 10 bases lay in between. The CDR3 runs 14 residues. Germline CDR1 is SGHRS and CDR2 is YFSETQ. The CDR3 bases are TGCGCCAGCAGCTTGGTGGGGGCCAGCTACGAGCAGTACTTC. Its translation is CASSLVGASYEQYF. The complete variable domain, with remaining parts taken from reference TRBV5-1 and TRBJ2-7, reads KAGVTQTPRYLIKTRGQQVTLSCSPISGHRSVSWYQQTPGQGLQFLFEYFSETQRNKGNFPGRFSGRQFSNSRSEMNVSTLELGDSALYLCASSLVGASYEQYFGPGTRLTVT.

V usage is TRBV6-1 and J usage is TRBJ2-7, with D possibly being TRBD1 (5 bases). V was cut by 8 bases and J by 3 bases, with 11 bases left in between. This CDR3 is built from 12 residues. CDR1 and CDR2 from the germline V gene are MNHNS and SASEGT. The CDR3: CASLAGIYEQYF. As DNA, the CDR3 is TGTGCCAGCCTCGCAGGGATCTACGAGCAGTACTTC.

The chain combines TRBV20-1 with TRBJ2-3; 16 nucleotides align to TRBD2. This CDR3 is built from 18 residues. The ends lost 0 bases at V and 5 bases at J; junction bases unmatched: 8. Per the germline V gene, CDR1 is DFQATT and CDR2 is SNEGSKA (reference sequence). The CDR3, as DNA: TGCAGTGCTAGAGATTGGGGGACTAGCGGGGGGGTAAGAGATACGCAGTATTTT. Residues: CSARDWGTSGGVRDTQYF.

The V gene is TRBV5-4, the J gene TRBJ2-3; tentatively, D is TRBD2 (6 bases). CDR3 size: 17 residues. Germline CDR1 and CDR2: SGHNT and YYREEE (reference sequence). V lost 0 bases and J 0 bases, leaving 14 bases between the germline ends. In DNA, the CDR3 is TGTGCCAGCAGCTTGGAGATAGCGGCGATTAGCACAGATACGCAGTATTTT. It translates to CASSLEIAAISTDTQYF.

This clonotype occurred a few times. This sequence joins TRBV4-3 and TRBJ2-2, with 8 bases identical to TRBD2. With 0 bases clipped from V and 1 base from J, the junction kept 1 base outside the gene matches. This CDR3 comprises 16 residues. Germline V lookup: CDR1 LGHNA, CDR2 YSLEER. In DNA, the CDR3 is TGCGCCAGCAGCCAAGATCTAGCGGGGAACACCGGGGAGCTGTTTTTT. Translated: CASSQDLAGNTGELFF.

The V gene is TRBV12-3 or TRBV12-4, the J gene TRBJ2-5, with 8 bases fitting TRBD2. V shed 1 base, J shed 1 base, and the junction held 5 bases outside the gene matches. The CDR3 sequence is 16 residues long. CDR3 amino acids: CASSLGTSYIQETQYF. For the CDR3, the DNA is TGTGCCAGCAGTTTAGGGACTAGCTACATCCAAGAGACCCAGTACTTC.

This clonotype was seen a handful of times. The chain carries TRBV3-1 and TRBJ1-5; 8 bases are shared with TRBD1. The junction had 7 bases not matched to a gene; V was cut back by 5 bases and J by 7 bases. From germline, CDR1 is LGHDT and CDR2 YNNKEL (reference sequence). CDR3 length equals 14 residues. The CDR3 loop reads CASSSTGGGQPQHF. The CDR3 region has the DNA TGTGCCAGCAGCAGTACAGGGGGAGGACAGCCCCAGCATTTT.

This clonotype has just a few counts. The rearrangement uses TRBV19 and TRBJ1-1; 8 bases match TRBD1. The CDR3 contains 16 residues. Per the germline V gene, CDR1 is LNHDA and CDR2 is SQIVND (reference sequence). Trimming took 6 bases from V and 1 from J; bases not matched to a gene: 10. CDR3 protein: CASRIRPGGRNTEAFF. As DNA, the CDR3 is TGTGCCAGTAGGATCCGACCAGGGGGCAGGAACACTGAAGCTTTCTTT.

CDR3 coding DNA: TGCAGTGCTACTGGCACCTACAATGAGCAGTTCTTC. It specifies CSATGTYNEQFF. J is TRBJ2-1 and V is TRBV20-1, with D hard to call. The length of the CDR3 is 12 residues. The V gene's germline CDR1 is DFQATT and CDR2 SNEGSKA (reference sequence). Trimming removed 4 bases at V and 2 bases at J, with 6 bases between.

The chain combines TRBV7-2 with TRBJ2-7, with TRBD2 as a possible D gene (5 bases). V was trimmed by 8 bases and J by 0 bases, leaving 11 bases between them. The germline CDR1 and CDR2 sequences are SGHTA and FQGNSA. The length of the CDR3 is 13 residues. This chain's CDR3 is CASRTGSSYEQYF. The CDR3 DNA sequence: TGTGCCAGCCGGACTGGCAGCTCCTACGAGCAGTACTTC.